This entry describes one T cell receptor beta chain. This sample is drawn from a study of blood T cell repertoires in COVID-19. Study information: The analysed material was cDNA or gDNA that came from T cells, B-cell-depleted T cells, or PBMCs.

This CDR3 contains 14 residues. Germline V gene data show CDR1 as SGHAT and CDR2 as FQNNGV. V lost 3 bases to trimming and J lost 4 bases, with 13 bases between them. Only in-frame clones appear in the TCRdb table, and some are missing; sequencing was by immunoSEQ multiplex PCR. The table shows about 22,000 clones, with 60% to 85% occurring only once. Material: peripheral blood. The clonotype comes from a man in his fifties or sixties with active COVID-19. The chain is built from TRBV11-2 and TRBJ2-7, with D unclear. CDR3 residues: CASSFSTGPYEQYF. The DNA for the CDR3 is TGTGCCAGCAGCTTTAGCACTGGTCCGTACGAGCAGTACTTC.